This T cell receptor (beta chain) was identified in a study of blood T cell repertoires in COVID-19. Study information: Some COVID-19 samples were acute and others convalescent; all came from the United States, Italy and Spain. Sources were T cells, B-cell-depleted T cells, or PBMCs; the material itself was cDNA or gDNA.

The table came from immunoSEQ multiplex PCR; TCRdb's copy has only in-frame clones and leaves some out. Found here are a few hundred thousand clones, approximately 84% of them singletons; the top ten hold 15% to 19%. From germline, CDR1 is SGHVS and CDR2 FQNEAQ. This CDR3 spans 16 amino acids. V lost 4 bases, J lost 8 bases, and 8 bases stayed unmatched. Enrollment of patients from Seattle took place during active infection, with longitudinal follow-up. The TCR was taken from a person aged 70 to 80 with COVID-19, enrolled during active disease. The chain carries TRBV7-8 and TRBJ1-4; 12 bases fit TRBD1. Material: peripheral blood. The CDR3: CASSSGDRGPEEKLFF. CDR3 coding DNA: TGTGCCAGCAGCTCCGGGGACAGGGGGCCCGAGGAAAAACTGTTTTTT.